This entry lists 23 T cell receptor beta chains sequenced from one sample in a study of T cell responses to AZD1222 COVID-19 vaccine. Sequenced by immunoSEQ multiplex PCR; TCRdb stores in-frame clones only, minus some. Among about 150,000 clones listed, roughly 86% were seen once. Here the sequenced sample was peripheral blood, taken 28 days after the second dose of the MenACWY control vaccine. All receptors come from an adult who received the MenACWY meningococcal vaccine as a control.

This clone was recorded only once. The chain combines TRBV7-2 with TRBJ2-1; the match to TRBD1 covers 12 bases. The CDR3 has 15 residues. Germline trimming cut 3 bases from V and 8 bases from J; bases unmatched to any gene: 5. Looked up from germline, CDR1 is SGHTA and CDR2 is FQGNSA. CDR3 in amino acids: CASSFGTGGVDEQFF. CDR3 DNA: TGTGCCAGCAGCTTCGGGACAGGGGGCGTAGATGAGCAGTTCTTC.

V and J are TRBV7-2 and TRBJ2-5; D uncertain. The germline V and J ends were trimmed by 2 bases and 5 bases, with 12 bases remaining between them. The germline V gene has CDR1 SGHTA and CDR2 FQGNSA. The CDR3 has 14 residues. CDR3 region: CASSLLVATETQYF. CDR3 in DNA: TGTGCCAGCAGCTTACTCGTGGCCACCGAGACCCAGTACTTC.

A word on this clone: At one of its ends the junction is not consistent with the germline gene, which may arise from a read error. V gene TRBV6-1 combines with J gene TRBJ1-1; no firm D call. The germline gives CDR1 MNHNS, CDR2 SASEGT. This CDR3 region has 15 residues. DNA of the CDR3: TGTGCCAGCAGAGAAGCCGGGCGGGTGAACACTGAAGCTTTCTTT. Protein: CASREAGRVNTEAFF.

The chain recombines TRBV19 with TRBJ2-2; D not certain. The CDR3 spans 13 residues. Deletions cut 4 bases from V and 5 bases from J, with 8 bases between. Germline V gene sequence: CDR1 LNHDA, CDR2 SQIVND (reference sequence). CDR3 coding DNA: TGTGCCAGTAGTACCACGAGGACCGGGGAGCTGTTTTTT. Protein sequence: CASSTTRTGELFF.

V gene TRBV3-1 (or the pseudogene TRBV3-2) combines with J gene TRBJ2-1; 11 bases match TRBD2. The junction had 25 bases not matched to a gene; V was cut back by 7 bases and J by 8 bases. The CDR3 loop spans 20 amino acids. The germline V gene has CDR1 LGHDT and CDR2 YNNKEL (reference sequence). This CDR3 reads CASTTGVISGRALPHDEQFF. The CDR3 coding sequence is TGTGCCAGCACCACTGGGGTGATTAGCGGGAGGGCCCTCCCCCACGATGAGCAGTTCTTC.

The J gene is TRBJ2-3, the V gene TRBV5-1; the D is unclear. CDR3 size: 16 residues. Germline V gene lookup returns CDR1 SGHRS and CDR2 YFSETQ. Trimming stripped 0 bases from V and 1 base from J, with 12 bases between. The CDR3 region is CASSLGPHGGTDTQYF. DNA of the CDR3: TGCGCCAGCAGCTTGGGCCCCCATGGAGGCACAGATACGCAGTATTTT.

The gene calls are TRBV4-2 and TRBJ2-5; D gene uncertain. This CDR3 contains 13 residues. Germline CDR1 reads LGHNA; CDR2 reads YNFKEQ. Trimming cost V 0 bases and J 5 bases, with 7 bases left between them. This chain's CDR3 is CASSQDFVETQYF. The DNA for the CDR3 is TGTGCCAGCAGCCAAGATTTTGTGGAGACCCAGTACTTC.

This chain uses TRBV5-6 with TRBJ2-7; unclear D gene. There are 14 residues in the CDR3. The V gene lost 5 bases and the J gene lost 2 bases, with 14 bases spanning the gap. Germline lookup yields CDR1 SGHDT and CDR2 YYEEEE. As DNA, the CDR3 is TGTGCCAGCAGGTCGGCCCGGCGGACCTACGAGCAGTACTTC. This gives the protein CASRSARRTYEQYF.

This chain links TRBV15 with TRBJ1-4; D call uncertain. Germline assignment: CDR1 LNHNV and CDR2 YYDKDF (reference sequence). Trimming removed 0 bases at V and 4 bases at J, with 9 bases between. The CDR3 is 15 residues long. The CDR3: CATSREWAVNEKLFF. The CDR3 DNA is TGTGCCACCAGCAGAGAGTGGGCAGTTAATGAAAAACTGTTTTTT.

The CDR3 DNA follows: TGTGCCAGCAGCTCCCACAGGGTGGGGAATTCACCCCTCCACTTT. Amino acids: CASSSHRVGNSPLHF. The chain couples TRBV7-2 to TRBJ1-6; a possible D gene is TRBD1 (6 bases). CDR3 length equals 15 residues. Germline V lookup: CDR1 SGHTA, CDR2 FQGNSA. Trimming pared 4 bases from V and 7 bases from J, leaving 14 bases between.

The chain combines TRBV9 with TRBJ1-3, with no clear D. This CDR3 has 15 amino acids. Per the germline V gene, CDR1 is SGDLS and CDR2 is YYNGEE. V was clipped by 3 bases and J by 1 base, with 11 bases between them. CDR3 in amino acids: CASSAFTGSGNTIYF. The CDR3 nucleotides read TGTGCCAGCAGCGCCTTTACGGGGTCTGGAAACACCATATATTTT.

This chain links TRBV5-6 with TRBJ2-1; tentative D call: TRBD1 (5 bases). Trimming took off 4 bases at V and 8 bases at J, with 10 bases between the two ends. The CDR3 spans 12 residues. Looked up from germline, CDR1 is SGHDT and CDR2 is YYEEEE. This chain's CDR3 is CASSEQVDEQFF. CDR3 DNA sequence: TGTGCCAGCAGCGAACAGGTGGATGAGCAGTTCTTC.

This clone was detected only once. V usage is TRBV2 and J usage is TRBJ2-2; TRBD2 matches at 9 bases. V was clipped by 6 bases and J by 6 bases; unmatched bases: 8. The CDR3 consists of 15 residues. Per the germline V gene, CDR1 is SNHLY and CDR2 is FYNNEI. CDR3 sequence: CASRNGLARAGELFF. CDR3 sequence (DNA): TGTGCCAGCAGGAACGGACTAGCGCGCGCCGGGGAGCTGTTTTTT.

V usage is TRBV7-2 and J usage is TRBJ1-1, with 9 bases that match TRBD1. Germline trimming cut 5 bases from V and 7 bases from J; bases unmatched to any gene: 5. Germline values: CDR1 SGHTA, CDR2 FQGNSA. The CDR3 has 13 amino acids. The CDR3 loop is CASSTDRGGEAFF. The DNA of the CDR3 is TGTGCCAGCAGCACAGACAGGGGGGGTGAAGCTTTCTTT.

By share, this clone ranks as medium-sized. The chain combines TRBV11-2 with TRBJ2-7, with D uncertain. V was cut by 2 bases and J by 5 bases, with 10 bases left in between. The CDR3 runs to 13 residues. Germline values: CDR1 SGHAT, CDR2 FQNNGV. In nucleotides, the CDR3 is TGTGCCAGCAGCTTAATCAGTTCCCACGAGCAGTACTTC. Its translation is CASSLISSHEQYF.

The chain has TRBV7-9 and TRBJ1-4, with 12 bases identical to TRBD1. After removal of 5 bases from V and 3 bases from J, the junction contained 7 bases not matched to a gene. Germline loops: CDR1 SEHNR, CDR2 FQNEAQ (reference sequence). The length of the CDR3 is 17 residues. CDR3 coding DNA: TGTGCCAGCAGCCTCCGGGACAGGGGGCCGGCTAATGAAAAACTGTTTTTT. Its translation: CASSLRDRGPANEKLFF.

The CDR3 sequence is CAISDPRDDFLGYTF. The CDR3 coding sequence is TGTGCCATCAGTGACCCCCGGGACGACTTTTTGGGCTACACCTTC. This chain uses TRBV10-3 with TRBJ1-2, with a possible D match to TRBD1 (5 bases). Trimming removed 3 bases from V and 8 bases from J, with 19 bases in between. CDR1 and CDR2 from the germline V gene are ENHRY and SYGVKD. The CDR3 contains 15 residues.

The CDR3 reads CATSESSGGQPQHF. For the CDR3, the DNA is TGTGCCACCAGTGAATCCTCAGGTGGTCAGCCCCAGCATTTT. The chain couples TRBV24-1 to TRBJ1-5, with D unresolved. V was cut by 4 bases and J by 6 bases, with 12 bases left in between. The CDR3 is 14 residues long. The germline CDR1 and CDR2 sequences are KGHDR and SFDVKD.

The chain uses TRBV6-2 or TRBV6-3 and TRBJ1-2; D is perhaps TRBD1 (5 bases). The CDR3 contains 16 residues. V lost 4 bases and J 7 bases, leaving 22 bases between the germline ends. The germline CDR1 and CDR2 sequences are MNHEY and SVGEGT. CDR3 coding DNA: TGTGCCAGCAGTTCCCCTCGGTATGCGGGGCGAGGTGGCTACACCTTC. As protein: CASSSPRYAGRGGYTF.

The chain uses TRBV28 and TRBJ1-5, with a tentative D call TRBD1 (6 bases). The CDR3 has 15 residues. Deletions cut 7 bases from V and 3 bases from J, with 16 bases between. Germline assignment: CDR1 MDHEN and CDR2 SYDVKM. The CDR3 loop reads CASTLGGTPNQPQHF. CDR3 DNA sequence: TGTGCCAGCACCCTGGGCGGGACACCCAATCAGCCCCAGCATTTT.

The chain joins TRBV4-2 to TRBJ1-5; the D is unclear. V dropped 0 bases and J dropped 5 bases, with 11 bases sitting between them. This CDR3 spans 15 amino acids. Germline V lookup: CDR1 LGHNA, CDR2 YNFKEQ. The CDR3 nucleotides are TGTGCCAGCAGCCAAGAGCGAGCAGCTTATCAGCCCCAGCATTTT. Encoded protein: CASSQERAAYQPQHF.

The chain has TRBV19 and TRBJ2-7; 8 bases align to TRBD2. The CDR3 has 15 amino acids. Germline CDR1 LNHDA, CDR2 SQIVND (reference sequence). V gave up 4 bases and J gave up 0 bases; unmatched junction bases: 5. CDR3 amino acids: CASSTVSGNSYEQYF. The CDR3 coding sequence is TGTGCCAGTAGTACAGTTAGCGGGAACTCCTACGAGCAGTACTTC.

V and J are TRBV11-2 and TRBJ2-1, with D possibly TRBD1 on 7 matching bases. CDR3 length: 15 amino acids. V lost 1 base and J 4 bases, leaving 11 bases between the germline ends. CDR1 and CDR2 (germline): SGHAT, FQNNGV. The CDR3 loop is CASSLGAGGYNEQFF. CDR3 sequence (DNA): TGTGCCAGCAGCTTAGGGGCAGGGGGGTACAATGAGCAGTTCTTC.